Given below is one T cell receptor beta chain in context. Its specificity is not known. This sample stems from a study of cytomegalovirus exposure and HLA in healthy donors. Study outcomes and limitations: The classifier, whose performance was assessed in both the original and validation cohorts, reportedly diagnosed cytomegalovirus status with high specificity and sensitivity. The listing of roughly 160 TCR beta chains classed them as cytomegalovirus-associated. The majority of TCR sequences were rare, yet some public TCRs appeared in many donors. In vitro data verified a few CMV-associated chains as specific for CMV antigens.

TCRdb keeps only in-frame clones here, not all; method: immunoSEQ multiplex PCR. The table lists 260,000 or so clones, roughly 90% of them singletons. This CDR3 contains 13 residues. Germline V gives CDR1 MNHEY, CDR2 SVGAGI. The V gene end was trimmed by 4 bases and the J gene end by 5 bases; junction bases not matched to a gene: 3. Sequencing was done on a sample of PBMCs. The TCR originated in a woman aged 18-29 years in good health and CMV-seronegative. The chain employs TRBV6-5 and TRBJ1-1; 8 bases are shared with TRBD1. DNA of the CDR3: TGTGCCAGCAGTTTCTACAGGGGGACTGAAGCTTTCTTT. Translated, it gives CASSFYRGTEAFF.